Described below is a single T cell receptor (beta chain) sequence and its context. Antigen unknown. The data belong to a study of chemoradiotherapy in HPV16-positive cancers. General study results and limits: For HPV16-positive patients, expanding HPV-responsive T cells associated with longer recurrence-free survival.

CDR1 and CDR2 (germline): SNHLY, FYNNEI. This CDR3 spans 14 amino acids. Losses at the gene ends were 5 bases for V and 6 bases for J; bases not matched to a gene: 6. Profiled with immunoSEQ multiplex PCR; TCRdb holds only in-frame clones, not every one. The table lists roughly 3,900 clones, approximately 82% of them singletons. J is TRBJ1-5 and V is TRBV2, with TRBD1 identical over 8 bases. This TCR derives from a human donor with HPV-associated anogenital cancer. The material sequenced was tumor tissue, taken from a patient who underwent chemoradiotherapy. The CDR3 DNA follows: TGTGCCAGCAGTCAGGACAGGGTCTTTCAGCCCCAGCATTTT. It codes for CASSQDRVFQPQHF.